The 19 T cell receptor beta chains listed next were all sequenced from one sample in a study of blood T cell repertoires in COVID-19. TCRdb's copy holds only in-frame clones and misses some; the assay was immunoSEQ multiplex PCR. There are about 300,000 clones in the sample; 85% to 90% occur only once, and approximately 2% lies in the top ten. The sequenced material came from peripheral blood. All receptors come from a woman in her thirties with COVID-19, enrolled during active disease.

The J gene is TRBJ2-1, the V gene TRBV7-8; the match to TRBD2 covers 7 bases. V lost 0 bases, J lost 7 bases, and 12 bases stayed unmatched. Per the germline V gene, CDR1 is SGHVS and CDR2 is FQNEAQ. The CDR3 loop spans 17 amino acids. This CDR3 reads CASSLALTGRVTNEQFF. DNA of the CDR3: TGTGCCAGCAGCTTAGCGCTCACGGGGAGGGTAACAAATGAGCAGTTCTTC.

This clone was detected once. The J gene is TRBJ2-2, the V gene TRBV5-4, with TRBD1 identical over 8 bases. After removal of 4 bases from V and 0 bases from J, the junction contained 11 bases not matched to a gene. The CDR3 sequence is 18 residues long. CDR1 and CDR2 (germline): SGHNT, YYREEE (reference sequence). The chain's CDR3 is CASSHAQGAGANTGELFF. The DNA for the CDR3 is TGTGCCAGCAGCCACGCCCAGGGGGCAGGGGCGAACACCGGGGAGCTGTTTTTT. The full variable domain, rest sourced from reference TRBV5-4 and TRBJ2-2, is ETGVTQSPTHLIKTRGQQVTLRCSSQSGHNTVSWYQQALGQGPQFIFQYYREEENGRGNFPPRFSGLQFPNYSSELNVNALELDDSALYLCASSHAQGAGANTGELFFGEGSRLTVL.

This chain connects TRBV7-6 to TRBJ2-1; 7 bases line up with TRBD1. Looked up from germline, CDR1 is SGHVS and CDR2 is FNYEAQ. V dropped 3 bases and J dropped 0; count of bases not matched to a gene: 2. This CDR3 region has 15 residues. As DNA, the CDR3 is TGTGCCAGCAGCTTGACAGGGACCTCCTACAATGAGCAGTTCTTC. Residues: CASSLTGTSYNEQFF.

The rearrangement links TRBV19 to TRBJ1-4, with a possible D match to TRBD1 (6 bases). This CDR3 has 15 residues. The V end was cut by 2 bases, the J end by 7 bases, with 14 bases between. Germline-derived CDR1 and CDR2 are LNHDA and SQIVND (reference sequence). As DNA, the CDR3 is TGTGCCAGTAGTATACGGGGTCAAGGGGGTGAAAAACTGTTTTTT. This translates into CASSIRGQGGEKLFF. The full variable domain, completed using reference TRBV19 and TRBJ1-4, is DGGITQSPKYLFRKEGQNVTLSCEQNLNHDAMYWYRQDPGQGLRLIYYSQIVNDFQKGDIAEGYSVSREKKESFPLTVTSAQKNPTAFYLCASSIRGQGGEKLFFGSGTQLSVL.

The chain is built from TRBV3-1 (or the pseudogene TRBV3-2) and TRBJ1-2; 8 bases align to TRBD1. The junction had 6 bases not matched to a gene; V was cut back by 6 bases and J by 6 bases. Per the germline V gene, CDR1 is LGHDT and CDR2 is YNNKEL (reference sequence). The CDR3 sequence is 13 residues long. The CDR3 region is CASSLQGVDGYTF. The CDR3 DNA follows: TGTGCCAGCAGTCTACAGGGGGTGGATGGCTACACCTTC.

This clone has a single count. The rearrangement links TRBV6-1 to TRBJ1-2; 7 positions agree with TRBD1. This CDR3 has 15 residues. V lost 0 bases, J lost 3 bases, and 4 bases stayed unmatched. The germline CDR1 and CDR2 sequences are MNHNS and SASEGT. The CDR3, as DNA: TGTGCCAGCAGTGAAGCAGGGGGCTCCTACTATGGCTACACCTTC. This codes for CASSEAGGSYYGYTF.

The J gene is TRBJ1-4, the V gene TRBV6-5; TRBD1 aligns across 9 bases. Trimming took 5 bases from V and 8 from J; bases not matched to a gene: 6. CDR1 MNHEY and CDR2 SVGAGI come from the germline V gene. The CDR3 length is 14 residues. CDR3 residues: CASSPDRGGEKLFF. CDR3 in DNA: TGTGCCAGCAGTCCGGACAGGGGTGGAGAAAAACTGTTTTTT.

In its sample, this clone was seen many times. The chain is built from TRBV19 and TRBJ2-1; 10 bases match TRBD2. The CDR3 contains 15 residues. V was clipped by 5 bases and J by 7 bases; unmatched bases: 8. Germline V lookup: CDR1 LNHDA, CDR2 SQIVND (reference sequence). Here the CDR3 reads CASSALAGDSNEQFF. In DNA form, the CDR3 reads TGTGCCAGTAGTGCCCTAGCGGGGGATAGTAATGAGCAGTTCTTC.

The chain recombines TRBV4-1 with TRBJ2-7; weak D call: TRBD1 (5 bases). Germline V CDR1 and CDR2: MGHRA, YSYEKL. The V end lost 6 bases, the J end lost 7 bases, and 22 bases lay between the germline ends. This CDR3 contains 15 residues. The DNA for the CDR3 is TGCGCCAGCAGTCCTGGAACAGGTGGGTTAAGGGAGCAGTACTTC. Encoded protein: CASSPGTGGLREQYF.

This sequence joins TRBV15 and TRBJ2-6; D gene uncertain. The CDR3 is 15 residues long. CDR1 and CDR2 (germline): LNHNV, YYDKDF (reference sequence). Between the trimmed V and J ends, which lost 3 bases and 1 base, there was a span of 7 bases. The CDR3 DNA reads TGTGCCACCAGCAGTTATTATTCTGGGGCCAACGTCCTGACTTTC. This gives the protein CATSSYYSGANVLTF.

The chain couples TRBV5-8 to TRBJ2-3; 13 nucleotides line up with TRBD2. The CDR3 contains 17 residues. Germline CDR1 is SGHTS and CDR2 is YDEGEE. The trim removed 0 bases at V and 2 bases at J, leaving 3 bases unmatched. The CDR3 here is CASSLGLAGGATDTQYF. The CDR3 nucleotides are TGTGCCAGCAGCTTGGGACTAGCGGGGGGTGCCACAGATACGCAGTATTTT.

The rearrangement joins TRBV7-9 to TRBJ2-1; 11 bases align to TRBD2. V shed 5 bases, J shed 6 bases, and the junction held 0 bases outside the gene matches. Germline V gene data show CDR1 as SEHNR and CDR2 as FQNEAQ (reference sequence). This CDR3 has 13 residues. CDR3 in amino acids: CASSTSGGNEQFF. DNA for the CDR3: TGTGCCAGCAGCACTAGCGGGGGCAATGAGCAGTTCTTC.

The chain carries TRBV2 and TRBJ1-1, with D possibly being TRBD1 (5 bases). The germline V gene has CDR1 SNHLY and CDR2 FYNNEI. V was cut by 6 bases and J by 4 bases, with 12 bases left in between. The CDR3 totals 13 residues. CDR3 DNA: TGTGCCAGCAGCCTTACGGGGGTCACTGAAGCTTTCTTT. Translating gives CASSLTGVTEAFF.

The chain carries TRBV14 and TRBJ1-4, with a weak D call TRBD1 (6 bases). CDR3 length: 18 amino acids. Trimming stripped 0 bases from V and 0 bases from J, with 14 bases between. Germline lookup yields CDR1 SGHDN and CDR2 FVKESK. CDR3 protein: CASSQEDRQFATNEKLFF. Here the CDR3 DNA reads TGTGCCAGCAGCCAAGAAGACAGGCAGTTTGCAACTAATGAAAAACTGTTTTTT. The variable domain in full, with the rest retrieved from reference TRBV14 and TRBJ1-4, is EAGVTQFPSHSVIEKGQTVTLRCDPISGHDNLYWYRRVMGKEIKFLLHFVKESKQDESGMPNNRFLAERTGGTYSTLKVQPAELEDSGVYFCASSQEDRQFATNEKLFFGSGTQLSVL.

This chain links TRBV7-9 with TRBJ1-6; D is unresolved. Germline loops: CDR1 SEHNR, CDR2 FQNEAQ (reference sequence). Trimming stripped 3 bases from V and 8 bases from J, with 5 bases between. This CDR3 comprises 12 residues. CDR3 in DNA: TGTGCCAGCAGCTTTTCAGATTCACCCCTCCACTTT. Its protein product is CASSFSDSPLHF.

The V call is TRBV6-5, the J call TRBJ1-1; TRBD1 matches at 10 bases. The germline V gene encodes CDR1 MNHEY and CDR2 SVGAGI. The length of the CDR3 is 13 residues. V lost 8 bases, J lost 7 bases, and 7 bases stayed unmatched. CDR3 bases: TGTGCCAGCTCCCGACAGGGGGCGGGTGAAGCTTTCTTT. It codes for CASSRQGAGEAFF.

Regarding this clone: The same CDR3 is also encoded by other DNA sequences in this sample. The DNA for the CDR3 is TGTGCCAGCAGCCCGGGACAGGGCACAGATACGCAGTATTTT. The encoded protein is CASSPGQGTDTQYF. The chain couples TRBV7-3 to TRBJ2-3, with 8 bases lining up with TRBD1. Germline loops: CDR1 SGHTA, CDR2 FQGTGA. This CDR3 has 14 residues. Germline trimming cut 5 bases from V and 1 base from J; bases unmatched to any gene: 2. Supplemented by reference TRBV7-3 and TRBJ2-3, the full variable domain reads GAGVSQTPSNKVTEKGKYVELRCDPISGHTALYWYRQSLGQGPEFLIYFQGTGAADDSGLPNDRFFAVRPEGSVSTLKIQRTERGDSAVYLCASSPGQGTDTQYFGPGTRLTVL.

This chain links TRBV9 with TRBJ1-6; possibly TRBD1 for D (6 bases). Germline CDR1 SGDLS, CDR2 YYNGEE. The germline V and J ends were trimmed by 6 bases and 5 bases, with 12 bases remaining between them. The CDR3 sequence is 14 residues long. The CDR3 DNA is TGTGCCAGCACTCCAGGGGACAATAATTCACCCCTCCACTTT. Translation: CASTPGDNNSPLHF.

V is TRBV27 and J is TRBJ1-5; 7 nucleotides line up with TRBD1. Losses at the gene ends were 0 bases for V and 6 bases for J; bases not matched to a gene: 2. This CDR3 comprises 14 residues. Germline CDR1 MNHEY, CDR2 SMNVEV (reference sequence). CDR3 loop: CASSLSPGGQPQHF. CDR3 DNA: TGTGCCAGCAGTTTATCCCCAGGGGGTCAGCCCCAGCATTTT.